Given below is one T cell receptor beta chain in context. The entry originates in a study of blood T cell repertoires in COVID-19. V lost 1 base, J lost 4 bases, and 16 bases lay in between. Germline V lookup: CDR1 SGHVS, CDR2 FQNEAQ. This CDR3 spans 17 amino acids. Only in-frame clones appear in the TCRdb table, and some are missing; sequencing was by immunoSEQ multiplex PCR. The sample holds approximately 50,000 clones, around nine tenths seen once. This chain uses TRBV7-8 with TRBJ1-4, with a tentative D call TRBD1 (6 bases). The receptor was isolated from a human donor in a cohort sampled during active COVID-19. Material for sequencing was peripheral blood. The CDR3 sequence: CASSLGVQQGRNEKLFF. Written as DNA, the CDR3 is TGTGCCAGCAGCTTAGGGGTCCAACAGGGTCGTAATGAAAAACTGTTTTTT.